Below, 9 T cell receptor beta chains from the same sample are listed, as sequenced in a study of blood T cell repertoires in COVID-19. The method was immunoSEQ multiplex PCR; TCRdb's version includes in-frame clones alone and lacks a portion of them. The sample yields some 400,000 clones, over 75% seen once. The sequenced material came from peripheral blood. These receptors were obtained from a woman aged 30 to 39 with COVID-19, enrolled during active disease.

J is TRBJ1-1 and V is TRBV23-1, with 8 bases lining up with TRBD1. TRBV23-1 is reported as an ORF; its role is uncertain. The CDR3 has 10 amino acids. J gave up 11 bases and V 4 bases, and 0 bases lay outside the gene matches. CDR3 DNA: TGCGCCAGCAGTCGACAGGGGGCTTTCTTT. Protein: CASSRQGAFF.

The rearrangement joins TRBV18 to TRBJ1-2, with unresolved D. The germline V gene has CDR1 KGHSH and CDR2 LQKENI. The V and J ends lost 2 bases and 4 bases respectively, with 11 bases between them. This CDR3 spans 14 amino acids. The CDR3 region is CASSPAGAGYGYTF. The CDR3 bases are TGTGCCAGCTCACCAGCAGGCGCCGGCTATGGCTACACCTTC. The full variable domain, its missing parts supplied by reference TRBV18 and TRBJ1-2, is NAGVMQNPRHLVRRRGQEARLRCSPMKGHSHVYWYRQLPEEGLKFMVYLQKENIIDESGMPKERFSAEFPKEGPSILRIQQVVRGDSAAYFCASSPAGAGYGYTFGSGTRLTVV.

There are a few counts of this clone. This CDR3 reads CSVRWDRDTGELFF. CDR3 coding DNA: TGCAGCGTTCGGTGGGACAGGGACACCGGGGAGCTGTTTTTT. The chain carries TRBV29-1 and TRBJ2-2; 9 positions match TRBD1. Trimming cost V 5 bases and J 3 bases; bases outside gene matches: 4. CDR1 is SQVTM, CDR2 ANQGSEA, per germline. CDR3 length: 14 residues.

CDR3 in DNA: TGTGCCAGTAGTTCCACCTACCGGACAGGGAAGAAAGAGACCCAGTACTTC. This sequence encodes CASSSTYRTGKKETQYF. The V and J genes are TRBV19 and TRBJ2-5; 8 positions agree with TRBD1. The CDR3 consists of 17 residues. Germline V gene sequence: CDR1 LNHDA, CDR2 SQIVND (reference sequence). V lost 5 bases to trimming and J lost 3 bases; unmatched junction nucleotides: 14.

This chain connects TRBV6-5 to TRBJ2-1, with D possibly TRBD2 on 5 matching bases. V was pared by 6 bases and J by 8 bases, with 14 bases between. The CDR3 totals 13 residues. From germline, CDR1 is MNHEY and CDR2 SVGAGI. CDR3 nucleotides: TGTGCCAGCAGCTTGGTGGGGAGCGATGAGCAGTTCTTC. Amino acids: CASSLVGSDEQFF.

The rearrangement links TRBV7-9 to TRBJ2-1; TRBD2 agrees at 7 bases. The length of the CDR3 is 14 residues. Per the germline V gene, CDR1 is SEHNR and CDR2 is FQNEAQ (reference sequence). J was trimmed by 3 bases and V by 9 bases; bases with no gene match: 8. The CDR3 DNA follows: TGTGCCAGTTCCTGGCGGGAGAGCTACAATGAGCAGTTCTTC. Translating gives CASSWRESYNEQFF.

In its sample, this clone was seen once. The chain is built from TRBV6-5 and TRBJ1-1; D is perhaps TRBD1 (6 bases). This CDR3 comprises 13 residues. The V end lost 11 bases, the J end lost 1 base, and 14 bases lay between the germline ends. CDR1 is MNHEY and CDR2 is SVGAGI in the germline V gene. The CDR3 region is CALNRVGNTEAFF. The CDR3, as DNA: TGTGCCCTAAACAGGGTTGGGAACACTGAAGCTTTCTTT.

This clone appeared a few times. The chain is built from TRBV10-1 and TRBJ2-1, with D perhaps matching TRBD1 (7 bases). Germline V lookup: CDR1 WNHNN, CDR2 SYGVQD (reference sequence). The CDR3 has 16 residues. Between the trimmed V and J ends, which lost 3 bases and 9 bases, there was a span of 21 bases. CDR3 amino acids: CASSEQQGTLGGEQFF. In DNA, the CDR3 is TGCGCCAGCAGTGAACAACAGGGGACGCTGGGAGGTGAGCAGTTCTTC.

This chain uses TRBV4-2 with TRBJ1-2; D is unresolved. The CDR3 is 13 amino acids. Trimming pared 1 base from V and 5 bases from J, leaving 8 bases between. Germline assignment: CDR1 LGHNA and CDR2 YNFKEQ. DNA for the CDR3: TGTGCCAGCAGCCAAGGGGAGACGTATGGCTACACCTTC. Encoded protein: CASSQGETYGYTF.